The 4 T cell receptor beta chains below all came from one sample that was sequenced in a study of T cell responses to AZD1222 COVID-19 vaccine. Using immunoSEQ multiplex PCR, the repertoire was profiled, and TCRdb retains in-frame clones only, with some absent. Among more than 110,000 clones, 92% were seen once, and the ten largest hold around 3.5%. Source: peripheral blood, taken 28 days after the second AZD1222 dose. These TCRs come from an adult who received the AZD1222 COVID-19 vaccine.

The chain has TRBV7-2 and TRBJ2-7; D not certain. Per germline, CDR1 SGHTA and CDR2 FQGNSA. V gave up 5 bases and J gave up 1 base, with 9 bases separating them. The CDR3 runs 13 residues. The CDR3 is CASSPQHSYEQYF. CDR3 bases: TGTGCCAGCAGCCCCCAGCATTCCTACGAGCAGTACTTC. The whole variable domain, remainder taken from reference TRBV7-2 and TRBJ2-7, is GAGVSQSPSNKVTEKGKDVELRCDPISGHTALYWYRQSLGQGLEFLIYFQGNSAPDKSGLPSDRFSAERTGGSVSTLTIQRTQQEDSAVYLCASSPQHSYEQYFGPGTRLTVT.

The V gene is TRBV27, the J gene TRBJ1-1; unclear D gene. V shed 0 bases and J shed 4 bases, with 21 bases lying between them. Germline loops: CDR1 MNHEY, CDR2 SMNVEV (reference sequence). This CDR3 is 18 amino acids long. CDR3 sequence: CASSLSPLVLGWGTEAFF. The CDR3 DNA reads TGTGCCAGCAGTTTATCGCCGCTAGTTCTCGGGTGGGGCACTGAAGCTTTCTTT.

The chain links TRBV3-1 (or the pseudogene TRBV3-2) to TRBJ2-3; 13 positions match TRBD2. The trim removed 4 bases at V and 4 bases at J, leaving 5 bases unmatched. The CDR3 is made up of 16 amino acids. Germline loops: CDR1 LGHDT, CDR2 YNNKEL (reference sequence). The CDR3 loop is CASSLVTSGRSDTQYF. The CDR3 nucleotides read TGTGCCAGCAGCCTCGTGACTAGCGGGAGGTCAGATACGCAGTATTTT.

The V and J genes are TRBV12-3 or TRBV12-4 and TRBJ2-2, with TRBD1 as a possible D gene (6 bases). V was pared by 5 bases and J by 5 bases, with 9 bases between. This CDR3 region has 13 residues. The CDR3 is CASSITGTGELFF. CDR3 DNA: TGTGCCAGCAGTATTACAGGGACCGGGGAGCTGTTTTTT.